This T cell receptor (beta chain) emerged from a study of T cell responses to AZD1222 COVID-19 vaccine. Study results and caveats: Donors were chiefly white British, with a greater number of females, and clonal diversity was perhaps underestimated.

This clone was found a few times. What it binds is not known. V lost 4 bases, J lost 7 bases, and 11 bases stayed unmatched. Germline assignment: CDR1 SGHRS and CDR2 YFSETQ. The CDR3 sequence is 16 residues long. TCRdb's table, derived via immunoSEQ multiplex PCR, lists solely in-frame clones and lacks some. This sample has tens of thousands of clones, with roughly 87% found just once. The analysis combined second doses at about 4 or about 12 weeks. This sequence joins TRBV5-1 and TRBJ2-3; 11 bases are a match to TRBD2. This sequence was found in an adult who received the AZD1222 COVID-19 vaccine. This specimen was peripheral blood, taken 28 days after the second AZD1222 dose. The CDR3 spells CASSRTVLAGAHTQYF. DNA of the CDR3: TGCGCCAGCAGCCGGACCGTACTAGCGGGGGCCCATACGCAGTATTTT.